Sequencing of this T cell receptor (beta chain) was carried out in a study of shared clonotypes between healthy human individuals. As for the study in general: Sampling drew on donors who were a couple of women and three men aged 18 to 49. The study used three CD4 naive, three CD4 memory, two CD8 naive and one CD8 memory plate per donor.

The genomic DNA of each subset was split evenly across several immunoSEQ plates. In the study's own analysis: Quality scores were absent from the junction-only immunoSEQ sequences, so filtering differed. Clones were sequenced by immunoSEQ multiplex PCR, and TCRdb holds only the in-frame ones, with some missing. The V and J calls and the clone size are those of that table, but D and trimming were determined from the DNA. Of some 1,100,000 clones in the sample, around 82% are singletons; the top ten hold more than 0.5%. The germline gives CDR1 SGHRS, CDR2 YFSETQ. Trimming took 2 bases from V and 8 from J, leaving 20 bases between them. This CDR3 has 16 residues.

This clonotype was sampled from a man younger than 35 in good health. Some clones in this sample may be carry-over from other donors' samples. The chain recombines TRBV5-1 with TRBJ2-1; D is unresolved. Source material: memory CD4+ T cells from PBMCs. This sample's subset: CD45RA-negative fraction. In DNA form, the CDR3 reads TGCGCCAGCAGCTTTGACTTTCTGCCCCCTTTAGATGAGCAGTTCTTC. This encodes CASSFDFLPPLDEQFF.